The rows below give T cell receptor beta chains drawn from one sample of a study of OX40 agonist ivuxolimab in advanced cancers. Here immunoSEQ multiplex PCR was the method, and the copy in TCRdb shows in-frame clones only, minus some. The sample contains 35,000 to 50,000 clones, roughly 86% of which appear only once. The starting material was CD4+ or CD8+ T cells sorted from blood, obtained in a trial of the OX40 agonist ivuxolimab. All receptors derive from an adult with an advanced solid tumor such as melanoma, head and neck, liver or kidney cancer. CDR3s include the opening cysteine and the closing phenylalanine or tryptophan. D genes are given only for firm matches. Only some rows state a clone size, as once, few, many or a class for expanded clones.

V gene	clone size	J gene	D gene	CDR3 DNA	CDR3 protein
TRBV11-2	NA	TRBJ1-1	NA	TGTGCCAGCAGCTCTATAGCCATGAACACTGAAGCTTTCTTT	CASSSIAMNTEAFF
TRBV9	NA	TRBJ1-5	TRBD1	TGTGCCAGCAGCGAAGACAGGGCCTTCAATCAGCCCCAGCATTTT	CASSEDRAFNQPQHF
TRBV9	NA	TRBJ2-7	NA	TGTGCCAGCAGCGAGGGACATAAGTCCCACGAGCAGTACTTC	CASSEGHKSHEQYF
TRBV28	NA	TRBJ2-3	TRBD1	TGTGCCAGCAGTCCCGGGACAGGGGGCAAGGTAACAGATACGCAGTATTTT	CASSPGTGGKVTDTQYF
TRBV7-3	NA	TRBJ1-1	NA	TGTGCCAGCAGCTCACAGGGAGGGCGTTGGAACACTGAAGCTTTCTTT	CASSSQGGRWNTEAFF
TRBV19	NA	TRBJ1-2	TRBD1	TGTGCCAGTAGTCCCTCTTCAAGACAGGGGGCCGACGGCTACACCTTC	CASSPSSRQGADGYTF
TRBV30	NA	TRBJ2-7	NA	TGTGCCTGGAGTCCGCAGGCCTACGAGCAGTACTTC	CAWSPQAYEQYF
TRBV7-9	once	TRBJ2-7	NA	TGTGCCAGCAGCGGACAGCTAAACTACGAGCAGTACTTC	CASSGQLNYEQYF
TRBV12-5	NA	TRBJ1-2	TRBD1	TGTGCTAGTGGTTTGGTAATGACAGGGATGGATGGCTACACCTTC	CASGLVMTGMDGYTF
TRBV5-4	NA	TRBJ1-3	NA	TGTGCCAGCAGCTTGGCTAGCTCTGGAAACACCATATATTTT	CASSLASSGNTIYF
TRBV27	NA	TRBJ2-7	TRBD1	TGTGCCAGCAGTTTCAACAGGGGAGCCTACGAGCAGTACTTC	CASSFNRGAYEQYF
TRBV9	NA	TRBJ1-1	NA	TGTGCCAGCAATCGGGGCTTGAACACTGAAGCTTTCTTT	CASNRGLNTEAFF
TRBV15	NA	TRBJ1-3	TRBD1	TGTGCCACCAGCGGGGACAGAGGAATGCCCACGATATATTTT	CATSGDRGMPTIYF
TRBV10-3	few	TRBJ1-2	NA	TGTGCCATCCAGGGTGTTGATGGCTACACCTTC	CAIQGVDGYTF
TRBV27	NA	TRBJ2-7	NA	TGTGCCACCCAACCGGCGGGTACGACGAGTTACGAGCAGTACTTC	CATQPAGTTSYEQYF
TRBV29-1	NA	TRBJ2-7	TRBD1	TGCAGCGTTGGGACAGGGGGCATCGACGAGCAGTACTTC	CSVGTGGIDEQYF
TRBV9	NA	TRBJ2-6	NA	TGTGCCAGCAGCGTAGCGGGGCACCCCTCTGGGGCCAACGTCCTGACTTTC	CASSVAGHPSGANVLTF
TRBV28	NA	TRBJ2-1	TRBD1	TGTGCCAGCAGTTTATCTCGGGGACAGGGAATTCATGAGCAGTTCTTC	CASSLSRGQGIHEQFF
TRBV6-6	NA	TRBJ2-2	TRBD1	TGTGCCAGCAGTCAAGGGACAGGGGGCACCGGGGAGCTGTTTTTT	CASSQGTGGTGELFF
TRBV19	NA	TRBJ2-2	TRBD1	TGTGCCAGTAGTATAGCAGGACAGGGGGCCTTTTGGACCGGGGAGCTGTTTTTT	CASSIAGQGAFWTGELFF
TRBV21-1	NA	TRBJ1-1	NA	TGTGCCAGCAGCAAAGGGGCAGGGAGGCTCGCTGAAGCTTTCTTT	CASSKGAGRLAEAFF
TRBV27	few	TRBJ1-1	TRBD1	TGTGCCAGCAAGACAGGGGGGGGGACTGAAGCTTTCTTT	CASKTGGGTEAFF
TRBV7-8	once	TRBJ2-5	TRBD2	TGTGCCAGCAGCCCTAGCGGGGGCGGGGAGACCCAGTACTTC	CASSPSGGGETQYF
TRBV28	NA	TRBJ1-2	NA	TGTGCCAGCAGGGAGATCGGCTATGGCTACACCTTC	CASREIGYGYTF
TRBV5-6	NA	TRBJ1-5	NA	TGTGCCAGCAGCTTGTCGATGCAGGGTCATCAGCCCCAGCATTTT	CASSLSMQGHQPQHF
TRBV19	once	TRBJ2-7	NA	TGTGCCAGTAGTATTACCCCAAGCTCCTACGAGCAGTACTTC	CASSITPSSYEQYF
TRBV12-2	NA	TRBJ1-1	NA	TGTGCAAGTCGCCCGCAAGGACAGGACACTGAAGCTTTCTTT	CASRPQGQDTEAFF
TRBV6-5	NA	TRBJ2-5	NA	TGTGCCAGCAGTTACGTTAGGGGGGAGACCCAGTACTTC	CASSYVRGETQYF
TRBV19	NA	TRBJ1-1	NA	TGTGCCAGTGTCGAGGGGAACACTGAAGCTTTCTTT	CASVEGNTEAFF
TRBV30	NA	TRBJ1-4	NA	TGTGCCTGGAGTACAGGGATGGAAACTAATGAAAAACTGTTTTTT	CAWSTGMETNEKLFF
TRBV5-6	NA	TRBJ1-2	NA	TGTGCCAGCAGCTTAACAGGGTTTGGCTACACCTTC	CASSLTGFGYTF
TRBV7-9	NA	TRBJ2-6	NA	TGTGCCAGCAGCTTCGGGACACTCTCTGGGGCCAACGTCCTGACTTTC	CASSFGTLSGANVLTF
TRBV5-1	NA	TRBJ2-1	TRBD2	TGCGCCAGCAGCTTGGCGGCTAGCGGGTACAATGAGCAGTTCTTC	CASSLAASGYNEQFF
TRBV13	NA	TRBJ2-1	TRBD2	TGTGCCAGCAGCGGCGGACTAGCGGGGGCAAGTGAGCAGTTCTTC	CASSGGLAGASEQFF
TRBV25-1	NA	TRBJ1-2	TRBD1	TGTGCCAGCAGTCTCAAGACAGGGGGCTTTCTAGGCTACACCTTC	CASSLKTGGFLGYTF
TRBV29-1	once	TRBJ1-2	TRBD1	TGCAGCGTTGTAGAGACAGGGGGCGGCTATGGCTACACCTTC	CSVVETGGGYGYTF
TRBV16	medium-sized	TRBJ2-7	NA	TGTGCCAGCAGCCAATCCGACATGTATCCGCCGGAGCAGTACTTC	CASSQSDMYPPEQYF
TRBV15	NA	TRBJ2-5	NA	TGTGCCACCAGCAGAGATTTGGGATCACGTGAGACCCAGTACTTC	CATSRDLGSRETQYF
TRBV7-9	NA	TRBJ2-7	TRBD1	TGTGCCAGCGACAGGGGGCACGAGCAGTACTTC	CASDRGHEQYF
TRBV7-2	NA	TRBJ1-1	NA	TGTGCCAGCAGCTTAGGAGGAGGGTTTCCTGAAGCTTTCTTT	CASSLGGGFPEAFF
TRBV18	NA	TRBJ1-2	NA	TGTGCCACCCCGGGGGGCGCGGATGGCTACACCTTC	CATPGGADGYTF
TRBV19	NA	TRBJ2-1	NA	TGTGCCAGTAGTATAGATATTCTATCCGGTCACAATGAGCAGTTCTTC	CASSIDILSGHNEQFF
TRBV27	NA	TRBJ1-2	TRBD1	TGTGCCAGCAGTCTAGGACAGGGAGATGGCTACACCTTC	CASSLGQGDGYTF
TRBV28	NA	TRBJ1-5	TRBD1	TGTGCCAGCAGGAGCGACAGGGGGCCTCAGCCCCAGCATTTT	CASRSDRGPQPQHF